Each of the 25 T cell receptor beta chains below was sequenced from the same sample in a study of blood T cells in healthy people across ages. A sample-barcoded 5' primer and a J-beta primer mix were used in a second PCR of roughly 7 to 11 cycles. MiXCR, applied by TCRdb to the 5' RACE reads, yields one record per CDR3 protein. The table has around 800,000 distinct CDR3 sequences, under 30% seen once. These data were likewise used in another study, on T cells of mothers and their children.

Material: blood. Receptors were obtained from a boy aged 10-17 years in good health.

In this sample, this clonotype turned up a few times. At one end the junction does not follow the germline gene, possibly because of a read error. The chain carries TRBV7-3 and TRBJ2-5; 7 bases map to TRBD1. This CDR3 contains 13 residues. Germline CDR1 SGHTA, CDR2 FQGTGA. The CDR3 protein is CASSGGVGDRVWF. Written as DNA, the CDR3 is TGTGCCAGCAGCGGGGGCGTAGGTGACAGGGTATGGTTC.

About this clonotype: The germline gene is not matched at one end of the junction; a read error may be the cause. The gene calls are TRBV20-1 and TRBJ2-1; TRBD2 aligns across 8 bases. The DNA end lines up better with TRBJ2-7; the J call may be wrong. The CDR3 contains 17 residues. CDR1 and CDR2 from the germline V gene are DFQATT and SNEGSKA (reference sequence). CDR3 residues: CSTRGGLAGGDPYEQYF. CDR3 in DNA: TGCAGTACTAGGGGGGGACTCGCGGGGGGCGATCCCTACGAGCAGTACTTC.

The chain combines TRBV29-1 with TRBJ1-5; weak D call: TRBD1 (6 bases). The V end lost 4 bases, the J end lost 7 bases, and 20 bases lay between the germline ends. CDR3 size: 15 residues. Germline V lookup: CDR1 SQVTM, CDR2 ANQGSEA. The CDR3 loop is CSVVIGLTGNQPQHF. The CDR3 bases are TGCAGCGTTGTAATTGGGCTTACAGGGAACCAGCCCCAGCATTTT.

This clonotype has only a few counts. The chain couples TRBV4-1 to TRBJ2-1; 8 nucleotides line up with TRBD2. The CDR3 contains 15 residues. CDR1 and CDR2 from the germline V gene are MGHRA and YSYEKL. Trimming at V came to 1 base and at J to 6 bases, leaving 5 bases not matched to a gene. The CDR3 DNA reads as TGCGCCAGCAGCCAAGGCGGGGGGCCAGGCAATGAGCAGTTCTTC. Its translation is CASSQGGGPGNEQFF.

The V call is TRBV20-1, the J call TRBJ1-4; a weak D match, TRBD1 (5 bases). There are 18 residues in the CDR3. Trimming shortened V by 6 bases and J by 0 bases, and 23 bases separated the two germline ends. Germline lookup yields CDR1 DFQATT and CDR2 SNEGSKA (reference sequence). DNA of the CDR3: TGCAGTGCCCCGAGAACGGGGGGGAGATATGCAACTAATGAAAAACTGTTTTTT. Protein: CSAPRTGGRYATNEKLFF.

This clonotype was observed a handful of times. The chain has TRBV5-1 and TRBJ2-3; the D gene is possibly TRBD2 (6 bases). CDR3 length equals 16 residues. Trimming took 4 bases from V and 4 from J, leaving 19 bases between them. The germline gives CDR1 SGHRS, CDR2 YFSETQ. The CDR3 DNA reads TGCGCCAGCAGCCTAGCGAGGGGCGATCTCCCAGATACGCAGTATTTT. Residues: CASSLARGDLPDTQYF.

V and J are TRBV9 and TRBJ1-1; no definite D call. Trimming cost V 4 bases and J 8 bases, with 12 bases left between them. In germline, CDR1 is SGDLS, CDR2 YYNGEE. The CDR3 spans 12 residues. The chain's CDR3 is CASSLAPPEAFF. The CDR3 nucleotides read TGTGCCAGCAGCTTAGCCCCGCCAGAAGCTTTCTTT.

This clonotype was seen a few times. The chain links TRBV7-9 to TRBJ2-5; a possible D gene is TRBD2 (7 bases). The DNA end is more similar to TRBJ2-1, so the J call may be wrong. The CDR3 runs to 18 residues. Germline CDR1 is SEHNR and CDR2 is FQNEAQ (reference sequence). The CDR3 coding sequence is TGTGCCAGCAGCTCTTACCCTATGGGGGGGCACGCCTACAATGAGCAGTTCTTC. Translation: CASSSYPMGGHAYNEQFF.

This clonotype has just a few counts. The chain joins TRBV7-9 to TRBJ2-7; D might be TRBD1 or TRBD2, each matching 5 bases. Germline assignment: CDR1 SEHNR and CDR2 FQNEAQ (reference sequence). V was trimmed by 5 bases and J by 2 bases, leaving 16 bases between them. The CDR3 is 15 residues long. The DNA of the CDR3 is TGTGCCAGCAGCCCGTGGGACCGGGACGCCTACGAGCAGTACTTC. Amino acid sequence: CASSPWDRDAYEQYF.

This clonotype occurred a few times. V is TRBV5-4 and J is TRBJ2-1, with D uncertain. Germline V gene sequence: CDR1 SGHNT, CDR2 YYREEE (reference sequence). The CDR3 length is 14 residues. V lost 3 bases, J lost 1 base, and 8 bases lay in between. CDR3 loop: CASSSQGSYNEQFF. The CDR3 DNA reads TGTGCCAGCAGCTCGCAAGGGTCCTACAATGAGCAGTTCTTC. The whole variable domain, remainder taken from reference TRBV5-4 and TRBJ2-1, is ETGVTQSPTHLIKTRGQQVTLRCSSQSGHNTVSWYQQALGQGPQFIFQYYREEENGRGNFPPRFSGLQFPNYSSELNVNALELDDSALYLCASSSQGSYNEQFFGPGTRLTVL.

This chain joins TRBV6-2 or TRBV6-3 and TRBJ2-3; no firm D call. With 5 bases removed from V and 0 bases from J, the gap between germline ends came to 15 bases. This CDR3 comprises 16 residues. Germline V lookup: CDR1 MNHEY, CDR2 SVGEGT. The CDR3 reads CASSDPRTVSTDTQYF. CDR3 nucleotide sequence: TGTGCCAGCAGTGACCCAAGGACGGTAAGCACAGATACGCAGTATTTT.

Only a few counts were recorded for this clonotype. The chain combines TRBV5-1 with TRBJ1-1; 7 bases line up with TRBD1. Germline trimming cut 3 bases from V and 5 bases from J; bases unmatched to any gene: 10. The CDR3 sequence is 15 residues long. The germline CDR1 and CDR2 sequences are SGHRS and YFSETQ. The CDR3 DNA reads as TGCGCCAGCAGCTCCGCCGGGACAGATAGGACTGAAGCTTTCTTT. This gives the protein CASSSAGTDRTEAFF.

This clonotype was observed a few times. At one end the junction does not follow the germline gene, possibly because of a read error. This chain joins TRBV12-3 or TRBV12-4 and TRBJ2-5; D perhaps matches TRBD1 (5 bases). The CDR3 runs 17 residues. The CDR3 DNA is TGCGCCAGCAGCCCGGATTTTACAGGCTACATTACAGAGACCCAGTACTTC. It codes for CASSPDFTGYITETQYF.

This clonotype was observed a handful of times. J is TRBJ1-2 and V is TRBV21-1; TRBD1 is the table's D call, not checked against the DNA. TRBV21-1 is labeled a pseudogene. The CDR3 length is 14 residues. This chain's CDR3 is CASSPLTGSFGYTF. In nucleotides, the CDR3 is TGTGCCAGCAGCCCTCTGACAGGGTCTTTTGGCTACACCTTC.

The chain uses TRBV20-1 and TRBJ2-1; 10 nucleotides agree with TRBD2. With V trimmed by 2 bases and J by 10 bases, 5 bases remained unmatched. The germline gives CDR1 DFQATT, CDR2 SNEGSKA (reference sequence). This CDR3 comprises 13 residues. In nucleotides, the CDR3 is TGCAGTGCTAGACTAGCGGGGGTACGGGAGCAGTTCTTC. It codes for CSARLAGVREQFF.

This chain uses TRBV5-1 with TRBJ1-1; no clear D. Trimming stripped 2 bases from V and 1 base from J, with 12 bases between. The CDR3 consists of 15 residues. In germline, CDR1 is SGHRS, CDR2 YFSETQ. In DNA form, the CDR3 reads TGCGCCAGCAGCTTCTCTTCGGGTGGGAACACTGAAGCTTTCTTT. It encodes CASSFSSGGNTEAFF.

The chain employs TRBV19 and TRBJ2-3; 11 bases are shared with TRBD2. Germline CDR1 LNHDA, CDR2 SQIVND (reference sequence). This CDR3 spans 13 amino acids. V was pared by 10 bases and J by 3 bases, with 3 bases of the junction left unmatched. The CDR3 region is CATSGGPTDTQYF. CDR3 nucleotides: TGTGCCACTAGCGGGGGGCCTACAGATACGCAGTATTTT.

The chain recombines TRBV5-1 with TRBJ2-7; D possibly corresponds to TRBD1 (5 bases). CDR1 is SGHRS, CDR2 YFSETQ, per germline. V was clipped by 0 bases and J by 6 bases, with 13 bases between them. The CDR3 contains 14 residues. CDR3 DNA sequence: TGCGCCAGCAGCTTGGGCACCAGGGAATTCGAGCAGTACTTC. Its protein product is CASSLGTREFEQYF.

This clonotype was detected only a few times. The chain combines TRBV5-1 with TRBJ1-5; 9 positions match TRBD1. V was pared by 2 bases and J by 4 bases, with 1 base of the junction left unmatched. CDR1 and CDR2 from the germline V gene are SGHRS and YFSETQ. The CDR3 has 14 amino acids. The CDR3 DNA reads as TGCGCCAGCAGCTTCGGGACAGGGAATCAGCCCCAGCATTTT. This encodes CASSFGTGNQPQHF.

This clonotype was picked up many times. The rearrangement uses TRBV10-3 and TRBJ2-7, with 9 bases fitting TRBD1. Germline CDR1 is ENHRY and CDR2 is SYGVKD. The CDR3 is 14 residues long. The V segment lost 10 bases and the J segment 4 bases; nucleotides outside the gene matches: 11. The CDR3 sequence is CATQGTGSPYEQYF. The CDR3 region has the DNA TGTGCCACCCAGGGGACAGGGTCGCCTTACGAGCAGTACTTC.

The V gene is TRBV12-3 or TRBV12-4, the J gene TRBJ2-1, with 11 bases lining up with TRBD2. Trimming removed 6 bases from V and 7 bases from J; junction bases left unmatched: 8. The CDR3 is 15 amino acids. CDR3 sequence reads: CASSQTSGGWNEQFF. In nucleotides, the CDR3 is TGTGCCAGCAGCCAAACTAGCGGGGGCTGGAATGAGCAGTTCTTC.

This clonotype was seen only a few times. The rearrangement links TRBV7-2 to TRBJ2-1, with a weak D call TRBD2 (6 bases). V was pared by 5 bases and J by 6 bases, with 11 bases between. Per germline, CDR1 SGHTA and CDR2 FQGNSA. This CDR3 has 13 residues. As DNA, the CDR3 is TGTGCCAGCAGCGAGGGACTTCTCAATGAGCAGTTCTTC. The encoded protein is CASSEGLLNEQFF.

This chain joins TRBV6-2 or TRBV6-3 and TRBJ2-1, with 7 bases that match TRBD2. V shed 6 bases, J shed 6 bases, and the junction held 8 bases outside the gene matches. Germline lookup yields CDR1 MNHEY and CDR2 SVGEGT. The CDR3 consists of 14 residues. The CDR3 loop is CASRTSGRGNEQFF. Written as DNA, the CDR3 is TGTGCCAGCAGGACTAGTGGGAGGGGCAATGAGCAGTTCTTC.

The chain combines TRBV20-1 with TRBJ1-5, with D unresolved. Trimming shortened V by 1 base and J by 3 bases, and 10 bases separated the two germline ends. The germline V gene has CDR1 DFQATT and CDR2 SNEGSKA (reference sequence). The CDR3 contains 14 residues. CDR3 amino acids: CSARVGGINQPQHF. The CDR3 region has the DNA TGCAGTGCTAGAGTCGGAGGGATCAATCAGCCCCAGCATTTT.

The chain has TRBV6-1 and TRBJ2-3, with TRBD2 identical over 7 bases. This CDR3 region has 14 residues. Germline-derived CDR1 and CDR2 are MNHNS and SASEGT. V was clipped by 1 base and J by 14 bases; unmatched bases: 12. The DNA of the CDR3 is TGTGCCAGCAGTGAAGGCCCGTGGGGGGGAGAGGTGTATTTT. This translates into CASSEGPWGGEVYF.